The 10 T cell receptor beta chains listed next were all sequenced from one sample in a study of vaccination and CD4 T cells after COVID-19. In TCRdb, the PCR reads were re-called with MiXCR into one record per CDR3 protein. The sample includes about 28,000 distinct CDR3 sequences, roughly 51% of them seen just once. Described time point: late sampling 161 to 241 days after vaccination in three convalescent patients. The material was CD4+ T cells from blood, obtained about 7 months after SARS-CoV-2 vaccination. These receptors originate from a human donor who had recovered from COVID-19.

A few counts support this clonotype. The CDR3, as DNA: TGCAGCGTTGGTCAGGGTGGCACTGAAGCTTTCTTT. The encoded protein is CSVGQGGTEAFF. J is TRBJ1-1 and V is TRBV29-1, with D tentatively TRBD1 (5 bases). Trimming took 4 bases from V and 4 from J, leaving 10 bases between them. The CDR3 has 12 residues. Germline V gives CDR1 SQVTM, CDR2 ANQGSEA.

CDR3 sequence (DNA): TGTGCCAGCAGTTTACCTAGTAGACGCACAGATACGCAGTATTTT. Amino acid sequence: CASSLPSRRTDTQYF. The chain links TRBV28 to TRBJ2-3; no reliable D call. V dropped 2 bases and J dropped 1 base, with 10 bases sitting between them. Germline assignment: CDR1 MDHEN and CDR2 SYDVKM. The CDR3 extends over 15 amino acids.

DNA for the CDR3: TGCAGTACCCTCGGACAGGGAATCACCTACGAGCAGTACTTC. Protein product: CSTLGQGITYEQYF. The chain couples TRBV20-1 to TRBJ2-7; 8 nucleotides line up with TRBD1. Germline trimming cut 8 bases from V and 2 bases from J; bases unmatched to any gene: 11. Germline-derived CDR1 and CDR2 are DFQATT and SNEGSKA (reference sequence). The CDR3 totals 14 residues.

J is TRBJ2-5 and V is TRBV15; D remains ambiguous. The V and J ends lost 5 bases and 4 bases respectively, with 11 bases between them. CDR1 is LNHNV, CDR2 YYDKDF, per germline (reference sequence). There are 13 residues in the CDR3. The CDR3 DNA reads TGTGCCACCAGCCCTTCGCTAACAGAGACCCAGTACTTC. This translates into CATSPSLTETQYF.

The rearrangement links TRBV21-1 to TRBJ1-1. TRBV21-1 is annotated as a pseudogene. The CDR3 totals 11 residues. CDR3 protein: CARRGWDTAFF. CDR3 in DNA: TGTGCCAGGCGAGGCTGGGATACGGCTTTCTTT.

This clonotype was recorded a few times. J is TRBJ1-2 and V is TRBV28; TRBD1 is a possible D gene (5 bases). V was trimmed by 5 bases and J by 0 bases, leaving 10 bases between them. The germline gives CDR1 MDHEN, CDR2 SYDVKM. The length of the CDR3 is 14 residues. CDR3 DNA: TGTGCCAGCAGTCGCGGGGGGGCTAACTATGGCTACACCTTC. Translated, it gives CASSRGGANYGYTF.

CDR3 sequence: CASSGLAGVHEQFF. The CDR3 DNA reads TGTGCCAGCTCCGGACTAGCGGGAGTACATGAGCAGTTCTTC. The V and J genes are TRBV28 and TRBJ2-1; 13 bases are shared with TRBD2. CDR1 and CDR2 from the germline V gene are MDHEN and SYDVKM. V lost 8 bases to trimming and J lost 8 bases; unmatched junction nucleotides: 6. The CDR3 sequence is 14 residues long.

This clonotype was recorded a few times. V and J are TRBV27 and TRBJ2-1; D call uncertain. The CDR3 runs to 13 residues. Deletions cut 6 bases from V and 4 bases from J, with 10 bases between. Germline CDR1 reads MNHEY; CDR2 reads SMNVEV (reference sequence). CDR3 sequence: CASRLDRYNEQFF. CDR3 coding DNA: TGTGCCAGCAGGCTGGACCGTTACAATGAGCAGTTCTTC.

The V call is TRBV6-1, the J call TRBJ2-3; D may be TRBD2 (6 bases). The V gene lost 2 bases and the J gene lost 2 bases, with 14 bases spanning the gap. Germline V lookup: CDR1 MNHNS, CDR2 SASEGT. The CDR3 is made up of 16 amino acids. CDR3: CASSESLASYTDTQYF. DNA for the CDR3: TGTGCCAGCAGTGAATCCCTAGCGAGCTACACAGATACGCAGTATTTT.

The chain carries TRBV20-1 and TRBJ2-2, with 11 bases fitting TRBD2. Germline CDR1 and CDR2: DFQATT and SNEGSKA (reference sequence). The CDR3 covers 17 residues. V shed 0 bases, J shed 3 bases, and the junction held 6 bases outside the gene matches. The CDR3 DNA sequence: TGCAGTGCTAGAGATCTGGGGACTAGCGGATACACCGGGGAGCTGTTTTTT. Translating gives CSARDLGTSGYTGELFF.